These T cell receptor beta chains were read from a single sample in a study of T cells after yellow fever vaccination. TCRdb reprocessed the 5' RACE reads via MiXCR and lists one record per CDR3 protein. The repertoire holds about 320,000 distinct CDR3 sequences, over 3.5% seen once, with less than 20% in the top ten. The sample here was PBMCs, taken 15 days after the yellow fever booster vaccination. Receptors originate from a man between 18 and 29 years old who received the YFV17D yellow fever vaccine. Each CDR3 is given with its conserved first and last residue. The order of the fields is D gene, CDR3 length, clone size, V gene, J gene, CDR3 DNA, CDR3 protein. A D gene is named only where the DNA matches it firmly. Size is stated for part of the rows, as once, few or many counts, or as a class when the clone is expanded.

D: TRBD1
length: 16
size: many
V: TRBV20-1
J: TRBJ1-5
DNA: TGCAGTGCTAGAGATCCGTCGGGACAGACTAATCAGCCCCAGCATTTT
CDR3: CSARDPSGQTNQPQHF

D: TRBD2
length: 15
size: many
V: TRBV28
J: TRBJ2-3
DNA: TGTGCCAGCAGTACCTTGGGCGGGGGATCGGATACGCAGTATTTT
CDR3: CASSTLGGGSDTQYF

D: -
length: 13
size: many
V: TRBV4-1
J: TRBJ1-5
DNA: TGCGCCAGCAGCCGTGGTTGGGGGCAGCCCCAGCATTTT
CDR3: CASSRGWGQPQHF

D: -
length: 14
size: -
V: TRBV18
J: TRBJ2-1
DNA: TGTGCCAGCTCCAGTCCAGGGACGGCGAATGAGCAGTTCTTC
CDR3: CASSSPGTANEQFF

D: -
length: 15
size: many
V: TRBV25-1
J: TRBJ2-1
DNA: TGTGCCAGCAGTGAATCAACGGTAAGGAGAAATGAGCAGTTCTTC
CDR3: CASSESTVRRNEQFF

D: -
length: 12
size: many
V: TRBV7-8
J: TRBJ2-7
DNA: TGTGCCAGCAGCTTAGGTGCGGGGCAGCAGTACTTC
CDR3: CASSLGAGQQYF

D: -
length: 14
size: -
V: TRBV5-6
J: TRBJ2-3
DNA: TGTGCCAGCAGCTTGGCCCAGGCGGGAGATACGCAGTATTTT
CDR3: CASSLAQAGDTQYF

D: -
length: 15
size: many
V: TRBV10-3
J: TRBJ1-1
DNA: TGTGCCATCAGTGAGCCCGCCTTAGGGAACACTGAAGCTTTCTTT
CDR3: CAISEPALGNTEAFF

D: -
length: 15
size: -
V: TRBV5-4
J: TRBJ1-1
DNA: TGTGCCAGCAGCCCTGGACAGCAAACCCGGACTGAAGCTTTCTTT
CDR3: CASSPGQQTRTEAFF

D: TRBD2
length: 16
size: many
V: TRBV4-3
J: TRBJ2-5
DNA: TGCGCCAGCAGCCAAAGGACTAGCGGGGGTCAAGAGACCCAGTACTTC
CDR3: CASSQRTSGGQETQYF

D: -
length: 14
size: many
V: TRBV5-1
J: TRBJ2-5
DNA: TGCGCCAGCAGCTCGCTCCTAGGGGAGGAGACCCAGTACTTC
CDR3: CASSSLLGEETQYF

D: -
length: 14
size: few
V: TRBV12-3/TRBV12-4
J: TRBJ1-1
DNA: TGTGCCAGCAGTGCCGGTTTGGGGACGACTGAAGCTTTCTTT
CDR3: CASSAGLGTTEAFF

D: -
length: 14
size: few
V: TRBV6-2/TRBV6-3
J: TRBJ1-5
DNA: TGTGCCAGCAGTTACTCCCGGGGGGTCCCGCCCCAGCATTTT
CDR3: CASSYSRGVPPQHF

D: -
length: 13
size: many
V: TRBV7-9
J: TRBJ1-1
DNA: TGTGCCAGCAGCTTAGTGGCAGGGAGGGACGCTTTCTTT
CDR3: CASSLVAGRDAFF

D: -
length: 12
size: many
V: TRBV6-2/TRBV6-3
J: TRBJ1-5
DNA: TGTGCCAGCGCTTCCTCCTATCAGCCCCAGCATTTT
CDR3: CASASSYQPQHF

D: TRBD1
length: 13
size: few
V: TRBV29-1
J: TRBJ2-5
DNA: TGCAGCGGCACAGGGGACCACGGGGAGACCCAGTACTTC
CDR3: CSGTGDHGETQYF

D: TRBD2
length: 18
size: few
V: TRBV4-3
J: TRBJ2-5
DNA: TGCGCCAGCAGCCAAGATTCACCGACTAGCGGGGGGGCAGAGACCCAGTACTTC
CDR3: CASSQDSPTSGGAETQYF

D: -
length: 15
size: many
V: TRBV5-1
J: TRBJ1-3
DNA: TGCGCCAGCAGCTTGGAACAGAGCTCTGGAAACACCATATATTTT
CDR3: CASSLEQSSGNTIYF

D: TRBD1
length: 15
size: many
V: TRBV20-1
J: TRBJ1-5
DNA: TGCAGTGCTAGGGGAGGACAGGGTTTTTATCAGCCCCAGCATTTT
CDR3: CSARGGQGFYQPQHF